This TCR beta chain is drawn from a study of blood T cell repertoires in COVID-19. At the level of the study: Sources were T cells, B-cell-depleted T cells, or PBMCs; the material itself was cDNA or gDNA.

Cohorts were based on clinical histories the participants reported. Symptom resolution, clearance, or two negative PCRs marked donors in Cohort 3 as recovered. CDR3 size: 13 residues. CDR1 SGHAT and CDR2 FQNNGV come from the germline V gene. V lost 0 bases, J lost 5 bases, and 8 bases lay in between. Per the authors' pipeline: Researchers report that nucleated cell counts were estimated from reference gene primer amplification. Repertoires were generated with immunoSEQ multiplex PCR, while TCRdb's copy carries only in-frame clones and drops some. Clone size and the V and J calls come from that table; the DNA yielded D and trimming. The top ten clones hold approximately 9.8% of a sample with about 310,000 clones, 75% to 90% of them seen once.

The sample consisted of PBMCs or T cells enriched from blood (not recorded which). The chain joins TRBV11-2 to TRBJ2-7; tentatively, D is TRBD2 (6 bases). The source is a woman aged 40 to 49 who had recovered from COVID-19. CDR3 sequence (DNA): TGTGCCAGCAGCTTAGATAGGAGGGACGAGCAGTACTTC. Protein product: CASSLDRRDEQYF.